These T cell receptor beta chains were read from a single sample in a study of liver allograft versus peripheral blood T cells. One entry per CDR3 protein, called by TCRdb with MiXCR from the reads. The sample lists 2,400 or so distinct CDR3 sequences; 15% to 20% were seen once. The receptors derive from a human patient who had a liver transplant. Some T cells may be the graft donor's. Each CDR3 is given with its conserved first and last residue. D genes are given only for firm matches.

D gene,V gene,J gene,CDR3 protein
.,TRBV9,TRBJ1-4,CASSGPGAGLFF
.,TRBV20-1,TRBJ2-3,CSASIGWADTQYF
TRBD1,TRBV27,TRBJ1-1,CASIQTGGRTEAFF
.,TRBV7-2,TRBJ2-5,CASSSDRGGWMGQETQYF
.,TRBV30,TRBJ2-7,CAWRDRRPSSYEQYF
TRBD1,TRBV10-2,TRBJ1-1,CASSGGQGTNTEAFF
TRBD1,TRBV28,TRBJ1-1,CASKRTGDHRPFEAFF
.,TRBV5-5,TRBJ1-6,CASSLSGGGSPLHF
.,TRBV14,TRBJ2-7,CASSDRLGSSYEQYF
.,TRBV6-1,TRBJ1-5,CASSASGVEAQHF
.,TRBV19,TRBJ1-2,CATQWDGYTF
TRBD1,TRBV30,TRBJ2-7,CACRDREFVHYEQYF